Shown below are 19 T cell receptor beta chains from a single sample sequenced in a study of T-cell memory formation after mild COVID-19. TCRdb called the 5' RACE reads again in MiXCR, with one record for every CDR3 protein. This sample has about 190,000 distinct CDR3 sequences, with approximately 20% found just once. Sequencing was performed on PBMCs or a T cell subset sorted from them (not recorded which). The receptors stem from an adult woman who had mild COVID-19 (a few samples of this study predate the infection). Cell type and time point are not known.

This clonotype was seen more than once but under ten times. J is TRBJ1-1 and V is TRBV3-1; TRBD1 matches at 8 bases. The CDR3 spans 14 residues. The V gene's germline CDR1 is LGHDT and CDR2 YNNKEL (reference sequence). V was clipped by 2 bases and J by 3 bases; unmatched bases: 2. CDR3 nucleotide sequence: TGTGCCAGCAGCCAAAGGGACAGGTACACTGAAGCTTTCTTT. This translates into CASSQRDRYTEAFF.

This clonotype was counted only a few times. The chain recombines TRBV9 with TRBJ2-5; TRBD1 matches at 7 bases. V shed 0 bases, J shed 3 bases, and the junction held 2 bases outside the gene matches. Germline assignment: CDR1 SGDLS and CDR2 YYNGEE. This CDR3 spans 14 amino acids. CDR3 amino acids: CASSVDRGEETQYF. The CDR3 bases are TGTGCCAGCAGCGTAGACAGGGGTGAAGAGACCCAGTACTTC.

The J gene is TRBJ2-7, the V gene TRBV12-3 or TRBV12-4, with D perhaps given as TRBD1 or TRBD2 (5 bases each). The V end was cut by 2 bases, the J end by 6 bases, with 8 bases between. The CDR3 has 12 amino acids. DNA of the CDR3: TGTGCCAGCAGTTTATATGGGGGCGAGCAGTACTTC. The encoded protein is CASSLYGGEQYF.

This clonotype was recorded a few times. The chain carries TRBV11-2 and TRBJ2-7; D gene uncertain. Looked up from germline, CDR1 is SGHAT and CDR2 is FQNNGV. The V end lost 2 bases, the J end lost 1 base, and 9 bases lay between the germline ends. The CDR3 spans 14 residues. CDR3 DNA: TGTGCCAGCAGCTTATCTCAGAGGTCCTACGAGCAGTACTTC. Translation gives CASSLSQRSYEQYF.

This clonotype was detected only a few times. The chain has TRBV10-3 and TRBJ2-3; a weak D match, TRBD2 (5 bases). With 2 bases removed from V and 12 bases from J, the gap between germline ends came to 12 bases. CDR3 length equals 12 residues. Germline assignment: CDR1 ENHRY and CDR2 SYGVKD. Here the CDR3 reads CAISEGPGGQYF. CDR3 sequence (DNA): TGTGCCATCAGTGAGGGACCCGGAGGACAGTATTTT.

A few counts support this clonotype. This sequence joins TRBV3-1 and TRBJ1-1, with D tentatively TRBD1 (6 bases). Germline lookup yields CDR1 LGHDT and CDR2 YNNKEL (reference sequence). The length of the CDR3 is 14 residues. The V gene lost 5 bases and the J gene lost 6 bases, with 16 bases spanning the gap. The CDR3 nucleotides are TGTGCCAGCAGCGTACAGGGATGGGAGGCTGAAGCTTTCTTT. It is translated as CASSVQGWEAEAFF.

This clonotype has just a few counts. The J gene is TRBJ2-7, the V gene TRBV20-1, with TRBD2 matching over 8 bases. Trimming cost V 3 bases and J 5 bases; bases outside gene matches: 9. Germline-derived CDR1 and CDR2 are DFQATT and SNEGSKA (reference sequence). There are 14 residues in the CDR3. The CDR3 DNA sequence: TGCAGTGCTAGCTCGAGACTAGCGTCGAACGAGCAGTACTTC. Translation gives CSASSRLASNEQYF.

The V gene is TRBV5-1, the J gene TRBJ2-1; TRBD1 agrees at 7 bases. V lost 0 bases to trimming and J lost 5 bases; unmatched junction nucleotides: 5. CDR1 is SGHRS and CDR2 is YFSETQ in the germline V gene. This CDR3 is built from 15 residues. CDR3 bases: TGCGCCAGCAGCTTGGGACAGGGCCATCACAATGAGCAGTTCTTC. Its protein product is CASSLGQGHHNEQFF.

The rearrangement joins TRBV12-3 or TRBV12-4 to TRBJ2-3; 16 bases agree with TRBD2. The CDR3 sequence is 17 residues long. Trimming removed 7 bases from V and 5 bases from J; junction bases left unmatched: 9. The CDR3 nucleotides read TGTGCCAGCACTCTTAGGGGACTAGCGGGGGGGCGAGATACGCAGTATTTT. Translation: CASTLRGLAGGRDTQYF.

The V and J genes are TRBV7-2 and TRBJ2-1; 9 nucleotides line up with TRBD2. The germline V gene has CDR1 SGHTA and CDR2 FQGNSA. CDR3 length: 19 amino acids. With 1 base clipped from V and 5 bases from J, the junction kept 15 bases outside the gene matches. The CDR3 is CASSLVILVAGEKNNEQFF. CDR3 coding DNA: TGTGCCAGCAGCTTAGTTATTTTGGTAGCGGGAGAAAAAAACAATGAGCAGTTCTTC.

This clonotype has only a few counts. The chain uses TRBV12-3 or TRBV12-4 and TRBJ1-3; D unresolved. This CDR3 is built from 16 residues. Trimming left V 6 bases short and J 0 bases short, with 15 bases between. In DNA, the CDR3 is TGTGCCAGCAGACCCGGACGGAGTTACTCTGGAAACACCATATATTTT. Protein: CASRPGRSYSGNTIYF.

V gene TRBV6-4 combines with J gene TRBJ2-2, with TRBD2 matching over 9 bases. V shed 4 bases, J shed 4 bases, and the junction held 4 bases outside the gene matches. Germline values: CDR1 MRHNA, CDR2 SNTAGT. The CDR3 is 15 amino acids. CDR3 in amino acids: CASSVAGVGTGELFF. The CDR3 region has the DNA TGTGCCAGCAGTGTAGCGGGAGTTGGCACCGGGGAGCTGTTTTTT.

This sequence joins TRBV7-9 and TRBJ1-1, with D possibly matching TRBD1 (6 bases). The CDR3 has 14 amino acids. CDR1 is SEHNR and CDR2 is FQNEAQ in the germline V gene (reference sequence). The V and J ends lost 2 bases and 5 bases respectively, with 12 bases between them. The CDR3 bases are TGTGCCAGCAGCTTACCGGGGGCGCGGACTGAAGCTTTCTTT. Amino acids: CASSLPGARTEAFF.

The chain joins TRBV5-1 to TRBJ1-2; 9 nucleotides agree with TRBD1. This CDR3 is built from 13 residues. Germline V CDR1 and CDR2: SGHRS, YFSETQ. With 4 bases clipped from V and 9 bases from J, the junction kept 7 bases outside the gene matches. CDR3 loop: CASSPDRGDRYTF. The CDR3 DNA follows: TGCGCCAGCAGCCCGGACAGGGGCGATCGCTACACCTTC.

The V and J genes are TRBV30 and TRBJ1-5; D uncertain. Between the trimmed V and J ends, which lost 2 bases and 2 bases, there was a span of 10 bases. This CDR3 is 14 amino acids long. Germline V CDR1 and CDR2: GTSNPN, SVGIG (reference sequence). The CDR3, as DNA: TGTGCCTGGAGTATTGGGAATGGCAATCAGCCCCAGCATTTT. The encoded protein is CAWSIGNGNQPQHF.

This clonotype has just a few counts. The chain recombines TRBV24-1 with TRBJ2-2; D unclear. Trimming stripped 6 bases from V and 3 bases from J, with 7 bases between. CDR1 is KGHDR and CDR2 is SFDVKD in the germline V gene. The CDR3 totals 13 residues. In DNA, the CDR3 is TGTGCCACCAGTTACAGATACACCGGGGAGCTGTTTTTT. Its protein is CATSYRYTGELFF.

The chain links TRBV7-2 to TRBJ2-7; no clear D gene. This CDR3 spans 14 amino acids. The germline CDR1 and CDR2 sequences are SGHTA and FQGNSA. V gave up 5 bases and J gave up 0 bases, with 11 bases separating them. The CDR3 protein is CASSLSEASYEQYF. In DNA, the CDR3 is TGTGCCAGCAGCCTGAGCGAGGCCTCCTACGAGCAGTACTTC.

The CDR3 DNA is TGTGCCAGCAGCGCGCATGCGGGGTCCTCCTCTGGAAACACCATATATTTT. As protein: CASSAHAGSSSGNTIYF. V is TRBV9 and J is TRBJ1-3, with D unclear. This CDR3 contains 17 residues. The germline V gene encodes CDR1 SGDLS and CDR2 YYNGEE. Trimming shortened V by 3 bases and J by 0 bases, and 16 bases separated the two germline ends.

The rearrangement joins TRBV12-3 or TRBV12-4 to TRBJ2-7; D gene uncertain. V lost 3 bases and J 7 bases, leaving 16 bases between the germline ends. This CDR3 comprises 14 residues. In nucleotides, the CDR3 is TGTGCCAGCAGTTTGATTCACGGTACCAGGGAGCAGTACTTC. Encoded protein: CASSLIHGTREQYF.